The sequence of this T cell receptor (beta chain) was determined in a study of T cell changes during pregnancy in multiple sclerosis. Some clones are missing from TCRdb's copy, which holds only in-frame ones; the method was immunoSEQ multiplex PCR. Here the sample spans about 60,000 clones, about 96% being singletons. The germline CDR1 and CDR2 sequences are SEHNR and FQNEAQ (reference sequence). The CDR3 has 14 amino acids. V was cut by 5 bases and J by 2 bases, with 13 bases left in between. This receptor was identified in a female donor with multiple sclerosis, enrolled in a pregnancy study. This rearrangement joins TRBV7-9 to TRBJ2-7; D is uncertain. The sequenced sample was CD8+ T cells from peripheral blood mononuclear cells, obtained after pregnancy. CDR3 nucleotides: TGTGCCAGCAGCCCGGTGGGCAGGACCTACGAGCAGTACTTC. This codes for CASSPVGRTYEQYF.